This T cell receptor beta chain was captured in a study of shared clonotypes between healthy human individuals. Turning to this clone: Its antigen is unknown. The same CDR3 can be traced to other DNA sequences in this sample.

The length of the CDR3 is 15 residues. Germline CDR1 LNHNV, CDR2 YYDKDF (reference sequence). The ends lost 1 base at V and 3 bases at J; junction bases unmatched: 4. Genomic DNA per cell subset filled all wells of several immunoSEQ plates. Profiled with immunoSEQ multiplex PCR; TCRdb holds only in-frame clones, not every one. The sample yields around 1.9 million clones, around 93% seen once. Naive CD8 populations comprised CD45RO-negative cells positively selected for CCR7, excluding terminally differentiated effector memory CD45RA+ cells. Every donor, a Caucasian adult, lived in Nashville, Tennessee. Whole-study findings and limits: The sharing of 5% to 6.5% of naive CD4 clonotypes was seen across several donors. Among non-shared clonotypes, generation probabilities were lower than among those shared by all four donors.

Source material: naive CD8+ T cells from PBMCs. The rearrangement links TRBV15 to TRBJ2-3, with TRBD2 matching 7 bases. The sequence came from a man in his late teens or twenties in good health. Some clones in this sample may be carry-over from other donors' samples. CDR3 protein: CATSRGTSSTDTQYF. The CDR3 region has the DNA TGTGCCACCAGCAGAGGGACTAGTTCAACAGATACGCAGTATTTT.